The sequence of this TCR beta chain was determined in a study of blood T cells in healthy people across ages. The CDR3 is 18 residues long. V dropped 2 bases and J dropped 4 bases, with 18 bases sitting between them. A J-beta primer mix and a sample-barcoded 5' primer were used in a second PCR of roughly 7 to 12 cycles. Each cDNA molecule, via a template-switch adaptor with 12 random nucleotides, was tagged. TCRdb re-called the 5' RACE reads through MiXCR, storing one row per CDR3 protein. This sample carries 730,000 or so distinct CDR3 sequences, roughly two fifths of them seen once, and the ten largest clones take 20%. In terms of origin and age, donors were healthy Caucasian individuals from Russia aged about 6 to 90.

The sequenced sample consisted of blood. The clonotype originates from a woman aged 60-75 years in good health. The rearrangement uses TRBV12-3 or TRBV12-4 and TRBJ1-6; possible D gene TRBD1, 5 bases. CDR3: CASSLTGNRRLYNSPLHF. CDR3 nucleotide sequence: TGTGCCAGCAGTTTAACGGGAAACAGGCGCCTTTATAATTCACCCCTCCACTTT.